The T cell receptor beta chain described here comes from a study of blood T cell repertoires in COVID-19. About the research overall: The samples span acute and convalescent COVID-19 from the United States, Italy and Spain. Nucleic acid was either cDNA or gDNA, and it came from T cells, B-cell-depleted T cells, or PBMCs.

The CDR3 runs 18 residues. CDR1 and CDR2 from the germline V gene are SGHRS and YFSETQ. J lost 3 bases, V lost 1 base, and 10 bases had no gene match. Across 20 to 25 US areas, participants ranged in age from 18 to 89 years. Cohorts were assigned according to the clinical history that participants reported. Measured with immunoSEQ multiplex PCR; TCRdb has only the in-frame clones, and not every one. The sample lists some 300,000 clones; roughly 88% were seen once. A few counts support this clone. The sample taken for sequencing was PBMCs or T cells enriched from blood (not recorded which). The sequence was obtained from a woman aged 25 to 39 who had recovered from COVID-19. V and J are TRBV5-1 and TRBJ2-2; 9 bases are shared with TRBD1. The CDR3 DNA follows: TGCGCCAGCAGCTTGTTACTCTCGGGACAGGGATACACCGGGGAGCTGTTTTTT. Protein product: CASSLLLSGQGYTGELFF.